This T cell receptor (beta chain) emerged from a study of shared clonotypes between healthy human individuals. The CDR3 contains 14 residues. Germline V gives CDR1 SGHRS, CDR2 YFSETQ. V dropped 5 bases and J dropped 2 bases, with 8 bases sitting between them. Sequencing used immunoSEQ multiplex PCR; TCRdb keeps in-frame clones, though not all of them. The sample carries more than 2 million clones, 85% to 95% recorded once. The chain joins TRBV5-1 to TRBJ2-6; possibly TRBD2 for D (5 bases). This TCR was recovered from a young man in good health. Specimen: naive CD4+ T cells sorted from blood. Subset meaning: CD45RA+ positively selected. The chain's CDR3 is CASRGDAGANVLTF. As DNA, the CDR3 is TGCGCCAGCAGGGGAGACGCTGGGGCCAACGTCCTGACTTTC.